Listed below are T cell receptor beta chains from one sample, sequenced in a study of blood T cell repertoires in COVID-19. The method was immunoSEQ multiplex PCR; TCRdb's version includes in-frame clones alone and lacks a portion of them. The sample shows just over 300,000 clones, 87% of them seen only once. The specimen sequenced was peripheral blood. Source of these receptors: a man aged 18 to 29 with active or convalescent COVID-19. The conserved cysteine and the conserved F or W are not part of the CDR3 here. D genes are given only for firm matches. Part of the rows lack a size; the others show once, few, many or a class for expanded clones.

clone_size d_call v_call cdr3_aa
- - TRBV27 ASSPLATQETQY
once - TRBV5-1 ASSWELATNTEAF
- TRBD2 TRBV4-1 ASSTAGVPYNEQF
- - TRBV24-1 ATSDGAGWTDTQY
- TRBD1 TRBV7-9 ASSLSRGQLYTDTQY
- - TRBV5-1 ASSLGPDYGYT
- - TRBV7-2 ASSLAGIRGTDTQY
once - TRBV6-6 ASSYTVNSGNTIY
- - TRBV9 ASSGHPGATSRDNSPLH
- TRBD2 TRBV5-6 ASSLVSAGRTYEQY
- - TRBV5-1 ASSLFYDKYEQY
- - TRBV7-8 ASSSLLAGEGGNSPLH
- TRBD2 TRBV3-1/TRBV3-2 ASSRTSGSFHNEQF
- - TRBV12-3/TRBV12-4 ASSFVKGTEAF
- - TRBV7-8 ASSLAGSPNEAF
- TRBD2 TRBV7-7 ASSLTGGTGELF
- TRBD1 TRBV24-1 ATSEAGTGGRTDTQY
- - TRBV19 ASSMPAGQPQH
- TRBD1 TRBV11-2 ASRHPGQGPLEQY
- TRBD1 TRBV27 ASSLLDRGPGYYGYT
- - TRBV28 ASSLDRATGDEQY
- TRBD2 TRBV28 ASRFQREAGNEQF
- - TRBV13 ASSLVRGGADEQY
- TRBD2 TRBV6-6 ASSRLSGTYNEQF
- TRBD2 TRBV19 ASSRTSVRGTGELF
- - TRBV27 ASKKPGAVYATNEKLF
few TRBD1 TRBV10-3 AISEPGQGLESPLH